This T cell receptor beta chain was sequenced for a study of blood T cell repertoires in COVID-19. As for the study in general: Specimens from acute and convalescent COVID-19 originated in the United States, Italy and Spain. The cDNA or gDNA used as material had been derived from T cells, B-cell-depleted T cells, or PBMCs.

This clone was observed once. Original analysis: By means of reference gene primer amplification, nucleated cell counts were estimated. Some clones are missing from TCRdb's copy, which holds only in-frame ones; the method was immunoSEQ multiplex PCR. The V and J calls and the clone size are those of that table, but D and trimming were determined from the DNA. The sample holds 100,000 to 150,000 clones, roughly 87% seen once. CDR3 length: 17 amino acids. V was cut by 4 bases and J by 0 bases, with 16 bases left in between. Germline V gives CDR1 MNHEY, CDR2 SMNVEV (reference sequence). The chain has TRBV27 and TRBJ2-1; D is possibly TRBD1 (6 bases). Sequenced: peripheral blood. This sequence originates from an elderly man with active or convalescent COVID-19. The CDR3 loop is CASSSKKDSNSYNEQFF. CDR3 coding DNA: TGTGCCAGCAGTTCAAAAAAGGACAGTAACTCCTACAATGAGCAGTTCTTC.